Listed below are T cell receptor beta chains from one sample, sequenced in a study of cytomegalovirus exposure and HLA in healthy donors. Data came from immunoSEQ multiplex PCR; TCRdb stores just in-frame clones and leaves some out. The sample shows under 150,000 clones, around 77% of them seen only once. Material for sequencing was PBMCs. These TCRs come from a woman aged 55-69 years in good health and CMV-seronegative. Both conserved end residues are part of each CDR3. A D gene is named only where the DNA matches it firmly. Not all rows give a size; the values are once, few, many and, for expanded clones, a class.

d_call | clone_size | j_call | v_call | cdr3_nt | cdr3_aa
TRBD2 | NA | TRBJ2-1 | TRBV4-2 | TGTGCCAGCAGCCAAGATGCGCGGGAGGGCAGGGATGAGCAGTTCTTC | CASSQDAREGRDEQFF
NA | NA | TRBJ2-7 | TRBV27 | TGTGCCAGCAGTTTAAGGGGCCCCTACGAGCAGTACTTC | CASSLRGPYEQYF
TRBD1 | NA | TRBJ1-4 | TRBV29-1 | TGCAGCGTGCGACAGGGTAGAGAAAAACTGTTTTTT | CSVRQGREKLFF
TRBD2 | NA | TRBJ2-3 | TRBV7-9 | TGTGCCAGCAGCCGGGCGGGAGGGACTAGCACAGATACGCAGTATTTT | CASSRAGGTSTDTQYF
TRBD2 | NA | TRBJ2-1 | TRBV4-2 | TGTGCCAGCAGCCAAGATCTACTAGCGGGAGGAAGTGAGCAGTTCTTC | CASSQDLLAGGSEQFF
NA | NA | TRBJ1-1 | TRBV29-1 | TGCAGCGTCTTGGGGAGAAGTGAAGCTTTCTTT | CSVLGRSEAFF
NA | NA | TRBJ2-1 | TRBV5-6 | TGTGCCAGCAGCCCGACACTGACGGCAGGGCGGAATAATGAGCAGTTCTTC | CASSPTLTAGRNNEQFF
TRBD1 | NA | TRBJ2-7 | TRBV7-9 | TGTTCCAGCAGCTTGCCCAGGGGGGAGCAGTACTTC | CSSSLPRGEQYF
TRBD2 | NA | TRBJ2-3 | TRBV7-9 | TGTGCCAGCAGCGCTACTAGCGTTAGCACAGATACGCAGTATTTT | CASSATSVSTDTQYF
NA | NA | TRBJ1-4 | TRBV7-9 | TGTTCCAGCAGCTTAGGCAGGGCCGACAATGAAAAACTGTTTTTT | CSSSLGRADNEKLFF
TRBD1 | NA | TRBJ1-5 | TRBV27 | TGTGCCAGCAAGGGACAGGGGGATAGCAATCAGCCCCAGCATTTT | CASKGQGDSNQPQHF
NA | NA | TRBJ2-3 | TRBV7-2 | TGTGCCAGCAGCTTAGGTCTAGCTCAAGATACGCAGTATTTT | CASSLGLAQDTQYF
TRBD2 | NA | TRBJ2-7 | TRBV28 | TGTGCCAGCAGTTCCGGATCTAGCGGGAGATCCTACGAGCAGTACTTC | CASSSGSSGRSYEQYF
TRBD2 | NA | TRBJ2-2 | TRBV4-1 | TGCGCCAGCAGCCAAGATTCGGGACTAGCAATCGGGGAGCTGTTTTTT | CASSQDSGLAIGELFF
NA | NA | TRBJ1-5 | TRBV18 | TGTGCCAGCTCACAGACAGACCGCAATCAGCCCCAGCATTTT | CASSQTDRNQPQHF
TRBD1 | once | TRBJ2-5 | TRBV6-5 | TGTGCCAGCAGTACTACAGGGGGAGAGACCCAGTACTTC | CASSTTGGETQYF
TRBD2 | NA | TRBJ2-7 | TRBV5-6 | TGTGCCAGCAGCTTGTCGGGGGGGAACTACGAGCAGTACTTC | CASSLSGGNYEQYF